This T cell receptor beta chain was documented in a study of T cell responses to AZD1222 COVID-19 vaccine. In the study overall: Analyses pooled second doses at about 4 or about 12 weeks.

Measured with immunoSEQ multiplex PCR; TCRdb has only the in-frame clones, and not every one. The table lists about 100,000 clones, about 90% of them singletons. Study-wide results and limits: Females made up more of the donors, who were largely white British, and clonal diversity may have come out too low. AZD1222 recipients seropositive at baseline numbered only five or six. The study found Spike-specific TCR breadth and depth rose after two AZD1222 doses.

This clone appeared a single time. Its antigen is as yet unknown. Sequenced material: peripheral blood, taken on day 0 of AZD1222 vaccination. This sequence was found in an adult in good health.

The CDR3 loop reads CASSEGGADEQYF. The CDR3 DNA is TGCGCCAGCAGTGAGGGGGGAGCTGACGAGCAGTACTTC. This chain uses TRBV10-1 with TRBJ2-7; perhaps D is TRBD1 or TRBD2 (5 bases each). This CDR3 has 13 residues. Germline CDR1 is WNHNN and CDR2 is SYGVQD (reference sequence). The V gene lost 2 bases and the J gene lost 5 bases, with 10 bases spanning the gap.